This T cell receptor beta chain was documented in a study of cytomegalovirus exposure and HLA in healthy donors. It was with 60 Vbeta and 13 Jbeta primers that the PCR ran. Libraries were prepared by immunoSEQ multiplex PCR; TCRdb keeps only in-frame clonotypes and omits some of them. Among tens of thousands of clones, less than 75% were seen once, and the ten largest hold 20% to 25%. V shed 4 bases and J 6 bases; nucleotides not matched to a gene: 16. Germline assignment: CDR1 SGHRS and CDR2 YFSETQ. The CDR3 has 16 residues. This clone was detected only a few times. Sequencing was carried out using PBMCs. The receptor comes from a woman aged 45-60 years in good health and CMV-seropositive. The rearrangement links TRBV5-1 to TRBJ2-7; TRBD1 aligns across 7 bases. CDR3 region: CASSRTIGGGPAEQYF. The CDR3 bases are TGCGCCAGCAGCCGTACGATAGGGGGCGGTCCGGCCGAGCAGTACTTC.